The 27 T cell receptor beta chains below all came from one sample that was sequenced in a study of cytomegalovirus exposure and HLA in healthy donors. PCR amplification relied on 60 Vbeta primers (plus 13 Jbeta primers). Using immunoSEQ multiplex PCR, the repertoire was profiled, and TCRdb retains in-frame clones only, with some absent. The sample includes approximately 150,000 clones, 55% to 70% of them seen just once. Sequenced input: PBMCs. The receptors stem from a woman in her thirties in good health and CMV-seropositive.

This clone occurred once. The V gene is TRBV6-4, the J gene TRBJ2-3; TRBD1 aligns across 9 bases. CDR1 MRHNA and CDR2 SNTAGT come from the germline V gene. Unmatched junction bases numbered 4, after V lost 3 bases and J lost 3 bases. The CDR3 has 15 residues. In DNA, the CDR3 is TGTGCCAGCAGTGAGGGACAGGGTCGAACAGATACGCAGTATTTT. It translates to CASSEGQGRTDTQYF.

V and J are TRBV28 and TRBJ1-5; weak D call: TRBD1 (6 bases). Per germline, CDR1 MDHEN and CDR2 SYDVKM. There are 16 residues in the CDR3. V lost 8 bases and J lost 6, with 23 bases in between. CDR3 sequence reads: CASSPSKQGWFQPQHF. CDR3 bases: TGTGCCAGCTCCCCCTCTAAGCAGGGGTGGTTTCAGCCCCAGCATTTT.

V and J are TRBV4-1 and TRBJ2-4, with TRBD1 matching over 10 bases. Germline values: CDR1 MGHRA, CDR2 YSYEKL. Trimming removed 1 base from V and 5 bases from J; junction bases left unmatched: 5. The CDR3 has 16 amino acids. The CDR3 loop is CASSQGQGAGENIQYF. Here the CDR3 DNA reads TGCGCCAGCAGCCAAGGACAGGGGGCTGGGGAAAACATTCAGTACTTC.

The chain has TRBV30 and TRBJ1-5; D possibly corresponds to TRBD1 (6 bases). The CDR3 sequence is 15 residues long. Trimming left V 3 bases short and J 0 bases short, with 12 bases between. CDR1 is GTSNPN, CDR2 SVGIG, per germline (reference sequence). The CDR3 DNA follows: TGTGCCTGGAGACAGGGCGAGACTAGCAATCAGCCCCAGCATTTT. Amino acid sequence: CAWRQGETSNQPQHF.

V gene TRBV6-6 combines with J gene TRBJ2-2; D perhaps matches TRBD1 (6 bases). The CDR3 has 16 amino acids. V dropped 0 bases and J dropped 5 bases, with 13 bases sitting between them. Per the germline V gene, CDR1 is MNHNY and CDR2 is SVGAGI (reference sequence). The CDR3 DNA is TGTGCCAGCAGTTACTCCCGACAGGAGCCGACCGGGGAGCTGTTTTTT. Translated, it gives CASSYSRQEPTGELFF.

This clone has only a few counts. V usage is TRBV4-2 and J usage is TRBJ2-1; no definite D call. V gave up 0 bases and J gave up 5 bases, with 11 bases separating them. Germline values: CDR1 LGHNA, CDR2 YNFKEQ. This CDR3 comprises 15 residues. CDR3 nucleotide sequence: TGTGCCAGCAGCCAAGAGGTTCGCAGAAACAATGAGCAGTTCTTC. The encoded protein is CASSQEVRRNNEQFF.

V gene TRBV5-1 combines with J gene TRBJ1-1; tentatively, D is TRBD1 (6 bases). The CDR3 sequence is 13 residues long. The germline CDR1 and CDR2 sequences are SGHRS and YFSETQ. Between the trimmed V and J ends, which lost 2 bases and 6 bases, there was a span of 11 bases. The CDR3 nucleotides read TGCGCCAGCAGCTTTGGGGGCGACGCTGAAGCTTTCTTT. Its protein product is CASSFGGDAEAFF.

The rearrangement links TRBV7-2 to TRBJ1-3, with D hard to call. Per the germline V gene, CDR1 is SGHTA and CDR2 is FQGNSA. V lost 4 bases and J lost 5, with 18 bases in between. This CDR3 region has 16 residues. The CDR3 loop is CASSSSSRGLRNTIYF. The CDR3 DNA is TGTGCCAGCAGCTCCTCGTCGCGGGGATTAAGAAACACCATATATTTT. The whole variable domain, remainder taken from reference TRBV7-2 and TRBJ1-3, is GAGVSQSPSNKVTEKGKDVELRCDPISGHTALYWYRQSLGQGLEFLIYFQGNSAPDKSGLPSDRFSAERTGGSVSTLTIQRTQQEDSAVYLCASSSSSRGLRNTIYFGEGSWLTVV.

The chain employs TRBV6-5 and TRBJ1-4; 8 bases match TRBD1. Germline CDR1 MNHEY, CDR2 SVGAGI. The CDR3 is made up of 14 amino acids. The J segment lost 7 bases and the V segment lost 0 bases, leaving 1 base of the junction unmatched. The CDR3 nucleotides are TGTGCCAGCAGTTACTCGACAGGGGTTGAAAAACTGTTTTTT. Translated, it gives CASSYSTGVEKLFF.

The chain combines TRBV27 with TRBJ1-2; D possibly corresponds to TRBD1 (6 bases). The CDR3 runs to 13 residues. Trimming removed 5 bases at V and 4 bases at J, with 11 bases between. The germline CDR1 and CDR2 sequences are MNHEY and SMNVEV (reference sequence). The CDR3 DNA follows: TGTGCCAGCAGTCGAGGGGGTGTCTATGGCTACACCTTC. Translating it yields CASSRGGVYGYTF.

The chain employs TRBV5-1 and TRBJ2-1; D is perhaps TRBD2 (5 bases). The CDR3 contains 14 residues. Germline V gene lookup returns CDR1 SGHRS and CDR2 YFSETQ. Trimming took off 4 bases at V and 4 bases at J, with 12 bases between the two ends. Here the CDR3 reads CASSPRTEYNEQFF. The CDR3 DNA follows: TGCGCCAGCAGCCCGCGGACTGAGTACAATGAGCAGTTCTTC.

This rearrangement joins TRBV7-8 to TRBJ2-4; tentative D call: TRBD2 (6 bases). Germline CDR1 is SGHVS and CDR2 is FQNEAQ. Trimming left V 7 bases short and J 3 bases short, with 22 bases between. The CDR3 totals 17 residues. In DNA, the CDR3 is TGTGCCAGCACCCCAACTACCGGGACTCTAGACAAAAACATTCAGTACTTC. Its translation is CASTPTTGTLDKNIQYF. Using reference TRBV7-8 and TRBJ2-4 for the parts outside the CDR3, the full variable domain is GAGVSQSPRYKVAKRGQDVALRCDPISGHVSLFWYQQALGQGPEFLTYFQNEAQLDKSGLPSDRFFAERPEGSVSTLKIQRTQQEDSAVYLCASTPTTGTLDKNIQYFGAGTRLSVL.

This clone was detected only a few times. V gene TRBV13 combines with J gene TRBJ1-2; perhaps TRBD1 as D (6 bases). The CDR3 has 14 residues. The V end was cut by 3 bases, the J end by 4 bases, with 12 bases between. Germline V CDR1 and CDR2: PRHDT, FYEKMQ (reference sequence). The CDR3 is CASSFIQGPYGYTF. The DNA for the CDR3 is TGTGCCAGCAGCTTTATCCAGGGGCCCTATGGCTACACCTTC. Full variable domain (remainder filled in from reference TRBV13 and TRBJ1-2): AAGVIQSPRHLIKEKRETATLKCYPIPRHDTVYWYQQGPGQDPQFLISFYEKMQSDKGSIPDRFSAQQFSDYHSELNMSSLELGDSALYFCASSFIQGPYGYTFGSGTRLTVV.

The V and J genes are TRBV21-1 and TRBJ2-5; TRBD2 was called by the table and not checked on the DNA. Matching the DNA end better, TRBJ2-7 makes the J call doubtful. TRBV21-1 is classified as a pseudogene. CDR3 length: 12 amino acids. CDR3 in DNA: TGTGCCAGCAGCAAACACTGTTACGAGCAGTACTTC. Protein: CASSKHCYEQYF.

The chain joins TRBV5-1 to TRBJ2-1; D uncertain. Per the germline V gene, CDR1 is SGHRS and CDR2 is YFSETQ. The CDR3 loop spans 13 amino acids. The V end lost 4 bases, the J end lost 0 bases, and 5 bases lay between the germline ends. The CDR3 sequence is CASSTSSYNEQFF. The CDR3 nucleotides are TGCGCCAGCAGCACGAGCTCCTACAATGAGCAGTTCTTC.

The rearrangement joins TRBV6-1 to TRBJ2-7; no clear D gene. Germline assignment: CDR1 MNHNS and CDR2 SASEGT. This CDR3 is 11 amino acids long. V lost 4 bases and J 3 bases, leaving 4 bases between the germline ends. The CDR3 sequence: CASSANYEQYF. The CDR3 nucleotides are TGTGCCAGCAGTGCCAACTACGAGCAGTACTTC.

About this clone: The same CDR3 is also encoded by other DNA sequences in this sample. The rearrangement joins TRBV2 to TRBJ1-1, with D tentatively TRBD1 (5 bases). With 4 bases removed from V and 1 base from J, the gap between germline ends came to 7 bases. The CDR3 contains 13 residues. Germline V gene data show CDR1 as SNHLY and CDR2 as FYNNEI. The CDR3 sequence: CASSGDRNTEAFF. Here the CDR3 DNA reads TGTGCCAGCAGTGGTGACAGGAACACTGAAGCTTTCTTT.

V and J are TRBV6-4 and TRBJ2-7; no firm D call. Germline CDR1 MRHNA, CDR2 SNTAGT. V lost 7 bases and J 7 bases, leaving 14 bases between the germline ends. This CDR3 region has 12 residues. The CDR3 loop is CASTEERVEQYF. CDR3 DNA sequence: TGTGCCAGCACCGAAGAAAGAGTGGAGCAGTACTTC.

The V gene is TRBV6-1, the J gene TRBJ1-1; TRBD1 matches 8 bases. Germline trimming cut 3 bases from V and 3 bases from J; bases unmatched to any gene: 6. There are 15 residues in the CDR3. Germline CDR1 and CDR2: MNHNS and SASEGT. In nucleotides, the CDR3 is TGTGCCAGCAGTGACCAAACAGGGGGTTACACTGAAGCTTTCTTT. Encoded protein: CASSDQTGGYTEAFF.

V is TRBV5-1 and J is TRBJ2-7, with D perhaps TRBD1 (5 bases). Per germline, CDR1 SGHRS and CDR2 YFSETQ. This CDR3 has 15 residues. V lost 0 bases, J lost 5 bases, and 15 bases lay in between. As DNA, the CDR3 is TGCGCCAGCAGCTTGGCCGACAGCCTCCGGGACGAGCAGTACTTC. Translated: CASSLADSLRDEQYF.

This sequence joins TRBV6-1 and TRBJ1-6; D not resolved. The CDR3 is made up of 20 amino acids. Per the germline V gene, CDR1 is MNHNS and CDR2 is SASEGT. V lost 2 bases, J lost 0 bases, and 20 bases lay in between. CDR3 in amino acids: CASSELRQGPGSSYNSPLHF. The CDR3 DNA reads TGTGCCAGCAGTGAATTGCGACAAGGGCCGGGATCCTCCTATAATTCACCCCTCCACTTT.

The rearrangement links TRBV2 to TRBJ2-5; no firm D call. V was shortened by 6 bases and J by 0 bases, with 5 bases between the two germline ends. Germline lookup yields CDR1 SNHLY and CDR2 FYNNEI. The CDR3 length is 12 residues. For the CDR3, the DNA is TGTGCCAGCAGGTCCAACCAAGAGACCCAGTACTTC. Its translation: CASRSNQETQYF.

The V and J genes are TRBV21-1 and TRBJ2-7; the table's TRBD2 call for D was not verified on the DNA. TRBV21-1 is a documented pseudogene. The CDR3 is made up of 12 amino acids. Here the CDR3 reads CASRKSLYEQYF. In DNA form, the CDR3 reads TGTGCCAGCAGGAAAAGCCTCTACGAGCAGTACTTC.

This sequence joins TRBV10-3 and TRBJ1-1; 11 nucleotides agree with TRBD1. CDR1 is ENHRY, CDR2 SYGVKD, per germline. The V segment lost 7 bases and the J segment 4 bases; nucleotides outside the gene matches: 11. The CDR3 totals 16 residues. In nucleotides, the CDR3 is TGTGCCATCACCTCGGGACAGGGGGGTGGCACCACTGAAGCTTTCTTT. Protein: CAITSGQGGGTTEAFF.

This clone was found a few times. As DNA, the CDR3 is TGTGCCTGGAGTAAAGATACGAGCTCTGGAAACACCATATATTTT. Protein product: CAWSKDTSSGNTIYF. The chain uses TRBV30 and TRBJ1-3; D not certain. The CDR3 sequence is 15 residues long. V was cut by 2 bases and J by 0 bases, with 11 bases left in between. Germline loops: CDR1 GTSNPN, CDR2 SVGIG (reference sequence). Full variable domain (rest looked up from reference TRBV30 and TRBJ1-3): SQTIHQWPATLVQPVGSPLSLECTVEGTSNPNLYWYRQAAGRGLQLLFYSVGIGQISSEVPQNLSASRPQDRQFILSSKKLLLSDSGFYLCAWSKDTSSGNTIYFGEGSWLTVV.

The rearrangement uses TRBV9 and TRBJ2-2; D perhaps matches TRBD1 (5 bases). Germline values: CDR1 SGDLS, CDR2 YYNGEE. This CDR3 has 16 amino acids. V was pared by 4 bases and J by 4 bases, with 17 bases between. The CDR3 coding sequence is TGTGCCAGCAGCTCCCGGCTGGAAGGGGTCACCGGGGAGCTGTTTTTT. Protein product: CASSSRLEGVTGELFF.

V is TRBV10-2 and J is TRBJ1-6; D uncertain. Germline values: CDR1 WSHSY, CDR2 SAAADI. The ends were cut back, 1 base at V and 9 bases at J, with 7 bases in the middle. The CDR3 sequence is 13 residues long. This CDR3 reads CASSEYSGSPLHF. The CDR3 DNA reads TGCGCCAGCAGTGAGTACTCGGGTTCACCCCTCCACTTT.